Reported below is one T cell receptor beta chain. This entry is derived from a study of blood T cell repertoires in COVID-19. Study as a whole: COVID-19 samples, acute and convalescent, were from the United States, Italy and Spain. PBMCs, B-cell-depleted T cells, or T cells were the source of the cDNA or gDNA that made up the material.

In the study's own analysis: Reference gene primer amplification yielded estimated nucleated cell counts. Libraries were prepared by immunoSEQ multiplex PCR; TCRdb keeps only in-frame clonotypes and omits some of them. V and J calls and clone size are copied from that table; D and trimming were computed from the DNA. The repertoire holds under 450,000 clones, with 70% to 90% as singletons. V shed 8 bases and J shed 7 bases, with 9 bases lying between them. The germline CDR1 and CDR2 sequences are MNHEY and SVGAGI. The CDR3 loop spans 11 amino acids. Adults between about 18 and 89 years of age took part from 20 to 25 US areas.

The sequencing input was PBMCs or T cells enriched from blood (not recorded which). The origin of this receptor is a young man who had recovered from COVID-19. The rearrangement uses TRBV6-5 and TRBJ1-5, with D possibly matching TRBD1 (5 bases). CDR3 protein: CASGGEQPQHF. The CDR3 DNA follows: TGTGCCAGCGGAGGGGAGCAGCCCCAGCATTTT.